A selection of T cell receptor beta chains follows, all from one sample in a study of identical twins. TCRdb re-derived calls from the 5' RACE reads in MiXCR, one entry per CDR3 protein. The sample has 1.5 million to 2 million distinct CDR3 sequences; roughly a third are singletons. Sequenced sample: cord blood. The origin of the receptors is a newborn girl in good health. CDR3s include the opening cysteine and the closing phenylalanine or tryptophan. The D gene is left open where the match is weak. Part of the rows lack a size; the others show once, few, many or a class for expanded clones.

abundance	v_gene	d_gene	j_gene	len	CDR3aa	CDR3nt
NA	TRBV5-1	NA	TRBJ2-1	17	CASSLARASLGNNEQFF	TGCGCCAGCAGCTTGGCCAGGGCCTCCTTGGGAAACAATGAGCAGTTCTTC
few	TRBV7-9	NA	TRBJ1-1	13	CASSPPGYTEAFF	TGTGCCAGCAGCCCCCCAGGGTATACTGAAGCTTTCTTT
few	TRBV15	NA	TRBJ1-2	14	CATSRAGHNYGYTF	TGTGCCACCAGCAGAGCGGGACATAACTATGGCTACACCTTC
many	TRBV12-3/TRBV12-4	TRBD2	TRBJ2-1	16	CASSFRDYRKYNEQFF	TGTGCCAGCAGTTTCCGGGACTACCGTAAATACAATGAGCAGTTCTTC
NA	TRBV18	TRBD2	TRBJ2-1	16	CASSPGGWRSYNEQFF	TGTGCCAGCTCACCGGGGGGGTGGCGGTCCTACAATGAGCAGTTCTTC
few	TRBV15	TRBD1	TRBJ1-1	15	CATSRDIGTGQGAFF	TGTGCCACCAGCAGAGATATAGGGACAGGGCAGGGAGCTTTCTTT
NA	TRBV21-1	NA	TRBJ2-3	16	CASSKGSQCRTDTQYF	TGTGCCAGCAGCAAAGGTTCCCAGTGCCGCACAGATACGCAGTATTTT
NA	TRBV7-8	NA	TRBJ1-5	18	CASSRFRGPSWSNQPQHF	TGTGCCAGCAGCAGATTCAGGGGTCCATCGTGGAGCAATCAGCCCCAGCATTTT
NA	TRBV20-1	NA	TRBJ2-7	14	CSSINRDTLYEQYF	TGCAGTTCCATAAACCGGGACACTCTTTACGAGCAGTACTTC
NA	TRBV18	TRBD2	TRBJ2-1	19	CASSPPWTSGRTKMNEQFF	TGTGCCAGCTCACCACCTTGGACTAGCGGGAGGACAAAAATGAATGAGCAGTTCTTC
few	TRBV7-2	NA	TRBJ2-3	13	CASSLKGLNTQYF	TGTGCCAGCAGCTTAAAGGGTCTAAACACGCAGTATTTT
NA	TRBV14	NA	TRBJ2-1	14	CASSQTPWDNEQFF	TGTGCCAGCAGCCAAACACCGTGGGACAATGAGCAGTTCTTC
NA	TRBV5-1	TRBD1	TRBJ1-6	17	CASSSSPRQGYNSPLHF	TGCGCCAGCAGCTCTTCCCCCAGACAGGGCTATAATTCACCCCTCCACTTT
many	TRBV7-8	TRBD1	TRBJ2-7	14	CASSLEGQTYEQYF	TGTGCCAGCAGCTTAGAGGGACAGACCTACGAGCAGTACTTC
many	TRBV4-2	NA	TRBJ2-1	15	CASSQDLSSYNEQFF	TGTGCCAGCAGCCAAGATCTAAGCTCCTACAATGAGCAGTTCTTC
many	TRBV10-3	TRBD2	TRBJ2-5	13	CASSGLAMETQYF	TGTGCCAGTTCGGGACTAGCAATGGAGACCCAGTACTTC
few	TRBV18	TRBD1	TRBJ1-6	15	CASSPGTETLAPLHF	TGTGCCAGCTCACCAGGGACAGAGACCCTGGCGCCCCTCCACTTT
few	TRBV7-2	NA	TRBJ2-7	16	CASSLVRIVSHNEQYF	TGTGCCAGCAGCCTAGTTAGGATAGTCTCACACAATGAGCAGTACTTC
NA	TRBV5-5	TRBD1	TRBJ1-5	18	CASSPLDRFYYSNQPQHF	TGTGCCAGCAGCCCCTTGGACAGGTTCTACTATAGCAATCAGCCCCAGCATTTT
few	TRBV2	NA	TRBJ2-7	13	CASSERQYNEQYF	TGTGCCAGCAGTGAACGACAGTACAATGAGCAGTACTTC
few	TRBV20-1	NA	TRBJ2-7	15	CSAHRLTRIPYEQYF	TGCAGTGCTCACCGACTGACAAGGATTCCCTACGAGCAGTACTTC
NA	TRBV6-2/TRBV6-3	NA	TRBJ2-1	16	CASSYFSGLSYNEQFF	TGTGCCAGCAGTTACTTCTCGGGGCTCAGCTACAATGAGCAGTTCTTC
few	TRBV28	TRBD1	TRBJ1-2	14	CASSSPGQGGGYTF	TGTGCCAGCAGTTCCCCGGGACAGGGGGGTGGCTACACCTTC
NA	TRBV4-2	TRBD1	TRBJ2-7	17	CASSQELGQGDPTQQYF	TGTGCCAGCAGCCAAGAGTTGGGACAGGGGGACCCTACCCAGCAGTACTTC
few	TRBV15	NA	TRBJ2-1	13	CATSRGPYNEQFF	TGTGCCACCAGCAGAGGTCCGTACAATGAGCAGTTCTTC
NA	TRBV10-1	TRBD2	TRBJ2-7	13	CASPGLEPSEQYF	TGCGCCAGCCCGGGACTAGAACCCTCCGAGCAGTACTTC
NA	TRBV19	TRBD1	TRBJ2-1	17	CASTRDREGIAYNEQFF	TGTGCCAGTACCCGGGACAGGGAGGGGATTGCCTACAATGAGCAGTTCTTC
NA	TRBV13	NA	TRBJ1-6	14	CASSIRTENSPLHF	TGTGCCAGCAGCATTCGGACAGAGAATTCACCCCTCCACTTT